This T cell receptor (beta chain) was observed in a study of cytomegalovirus exposure and HLA in healthy donors. General study points: According to the study, roughly 180 TCR beta chains were cytomegalovirus-associated.

The CDR3 spans 15 residues. The junction had 7 bases not matched to a gene; V was cut back by 0 bases and J by 3 bases. Germline CDR1 is GTSNPN and CDR2 is SVGIG (reference sequence). Of note for this clone: Its antigen remains unknown.

Both 60 Vbeta primers and 13 Jbeta primers went into the PCR. Measured with immunoSEQ multiplex PCR; TCRdb has only the in-frame clones, and not every one. The sample holds approximately 93,000 clones, around three quarters seen once. The TCR was taken from a male donor in good health and CMV-seropositive. The sequenced sample consisted of PBMCs. The chain combines TRBV30 with TRBJ2-7; 8 bases are a match to TRBD1. DNA of the CDR3: TGTGCCTGGAGTGTACGCTCAGGGGGCCTCTACGAGCAGTACTTC. Translating it yields CAWSVRSGGLYEQYF.